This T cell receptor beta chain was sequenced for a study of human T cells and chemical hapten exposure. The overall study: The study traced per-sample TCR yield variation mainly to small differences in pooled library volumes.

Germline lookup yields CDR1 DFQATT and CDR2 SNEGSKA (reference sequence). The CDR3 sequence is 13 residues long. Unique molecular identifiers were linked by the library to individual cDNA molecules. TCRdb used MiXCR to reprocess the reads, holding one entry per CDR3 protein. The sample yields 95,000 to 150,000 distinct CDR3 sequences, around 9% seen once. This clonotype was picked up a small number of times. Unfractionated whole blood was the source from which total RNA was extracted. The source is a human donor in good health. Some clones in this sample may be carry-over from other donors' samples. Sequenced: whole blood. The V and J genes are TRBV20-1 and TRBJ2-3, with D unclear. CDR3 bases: TGCTCAACTGTACACGTAGGCACAGATACGCAGTATTTT. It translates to CSTVHVGTDTQYF.